Given below is one TCR beta chain in context. As yet, its antigen is unknown. These data are taken from a study of STAT5B mutations in CD4+ large granular lymphocyte leukemia. Across the whole study: Healthy donors showed HLA-associated enrichment of the CDR3 'QG' motif. Overall study findings and caveats: No patients shared main leukemic clonotypes, though roughly 25% appeared at low frequency elsewhere. Compared with healthy controls (2/35), patient top clones favored TRBV06 (8/27).

Germline V lookup: CDR1 MNHEY, CDR2 SVGAGI. This CDR3 region has 15 residues. Trimming took off 8 bases at V and 2 bases at J, with 13 bases between the two ends. Controls came from buffy coats of healthy blood donors. The data were produced by immunoSEQ multiplex PCR, yet TCRdb's version contains in-frame clones alone and is incomplete. Seen here are fewer than 45,000 clones, roughly 83% observed once, and the top ten hold approximately 0.33%. The sequence came from a human donor in good health. The material sequenced was CD4+ T cells from blood buffy coats. The J gene is TRBJ2-6, the V gene TRBV6-5; the D gene is possibly TRBD2 (6 bases). CDR3 region: CASVGGLAGANVLTF. The CDR3 nucleotides read TGTGCCAGCGTCGGAGGGCTCGCTGGGGCCAACGTCCTGACTTTC.